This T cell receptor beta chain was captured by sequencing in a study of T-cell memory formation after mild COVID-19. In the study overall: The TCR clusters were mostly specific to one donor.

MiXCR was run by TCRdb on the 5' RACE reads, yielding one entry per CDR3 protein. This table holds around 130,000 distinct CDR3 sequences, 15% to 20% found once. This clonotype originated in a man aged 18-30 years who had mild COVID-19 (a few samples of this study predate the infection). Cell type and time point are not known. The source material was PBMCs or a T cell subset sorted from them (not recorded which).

The CDR3 reads CAGGRGGRETQYF. CDR3 nucleotides: TGTGCCGGGGGTCGGGGGGGCAGGGAGACCCAGTACTTC. This chain joins TRBV28 and TRBJ2-5; 8 bases line up with TRBD2. Trimming removed 11 bases from V and 5 bases from J; junction bases left unmatched: 10. The CDR3 has 13 residues. Germline V gives CDR1 MDHEN, CDR2 SYDVKM.